This record concerns one T cell receptor beta chain sequence. Its antigen is unknown. The data are from a study of fetal regulatory T cell absence and autoimmunity. Study-level background: IPEX patients had exocrine pancreas autoimmunity without clinical diabetes.

The CDR3 sequence is 13 residues long. Per the germline V gene, CDR1 is SGHNT and CDR2 is YENEEA. V lost 1 base and J lost 0, with 1 base in between. Study-wide results and limits: Pancreas TCRs were oligoclonally enriched versus cord blood, some clones over 100-fold.

The assay was run at survey level. TCRdb's copy holds only in-frame clones and misses some; the assay was immunoSEQ multiplex PCR. The sample includes 95,000 or so clones, 72% of them seen just once. This chain links TRBV11-3 with TRBJ1-5; D is unresolved. Sequenced input: pancreas tissue. The TCR originated in a male donor with IPEX syndrome. CDR3 DNA sequence: TGTGCCAGCAGCTTAGGTAGCAATCAGCCCCAGCATTTT. Protein sequence: CASSLGSNQPQHF.